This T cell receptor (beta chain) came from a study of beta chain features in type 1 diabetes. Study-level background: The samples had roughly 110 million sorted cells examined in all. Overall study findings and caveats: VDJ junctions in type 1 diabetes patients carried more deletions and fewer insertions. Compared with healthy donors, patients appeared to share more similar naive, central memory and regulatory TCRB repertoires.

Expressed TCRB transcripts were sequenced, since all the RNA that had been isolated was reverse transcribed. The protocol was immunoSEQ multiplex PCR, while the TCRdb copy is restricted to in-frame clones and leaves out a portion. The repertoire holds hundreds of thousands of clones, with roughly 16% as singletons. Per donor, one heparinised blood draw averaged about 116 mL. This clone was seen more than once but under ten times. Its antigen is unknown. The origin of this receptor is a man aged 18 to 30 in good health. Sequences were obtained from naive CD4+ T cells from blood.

The CDR3 DNA sequence: TGCGCCAGCAGCTTGGCCTGGGGGGAAGCTTTCTTT. Protein sequence: CASSLAWGEAFF. The J gene is TRBJ1-1, the V gene TRBV5-1; D may be TRBD1 (5 bases). There are 12 residues in the CDR3. Trimming took 0 bases from V and 8 from J, leaving 8 bases between them. CDR1 SGHRS and CDR2 YFSETQ come from the germline V gene.